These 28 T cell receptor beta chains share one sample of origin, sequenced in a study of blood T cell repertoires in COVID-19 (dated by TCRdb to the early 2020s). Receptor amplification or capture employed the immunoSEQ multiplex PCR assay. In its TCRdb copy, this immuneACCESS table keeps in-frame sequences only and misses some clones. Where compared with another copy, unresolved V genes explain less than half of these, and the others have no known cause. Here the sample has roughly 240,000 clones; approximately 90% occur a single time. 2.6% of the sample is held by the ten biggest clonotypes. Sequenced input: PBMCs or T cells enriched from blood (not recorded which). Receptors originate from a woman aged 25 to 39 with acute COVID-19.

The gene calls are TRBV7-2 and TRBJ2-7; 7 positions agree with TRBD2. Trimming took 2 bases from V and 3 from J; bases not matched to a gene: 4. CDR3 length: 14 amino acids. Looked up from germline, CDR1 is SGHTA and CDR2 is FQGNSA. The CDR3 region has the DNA TGTGCCAGCAGCTTAATAAGCGGGGACTACGAGCAGTACTTC. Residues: CASSLISGDYEQYF.

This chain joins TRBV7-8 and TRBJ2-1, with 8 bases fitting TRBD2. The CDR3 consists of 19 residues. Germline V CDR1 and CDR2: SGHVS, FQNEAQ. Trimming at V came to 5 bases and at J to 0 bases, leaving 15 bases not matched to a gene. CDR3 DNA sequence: TGTGCCAGCAGCCCGACCAGCCGCCGGGGGGGCCGCTCCTACAATGAGCAGTTCTTC. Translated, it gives CASSPTSRRGGRSYNEQFF.

CDR3 DNA sequence: TGTGCCAGCAGTGATATCAACACCGGGGAGCTGTTTTTT. The encoded protein is CASSDINTGELFF. The genes are TRBV6-1 and TRBJ2-2, with no clear D. The CDR3 is 13 amino acids. The germline gives CDR1 MNHNS, CDR2 SASEGT. V lost 3 bases and J 2 bases, leaving 4 bases between the germline ends.

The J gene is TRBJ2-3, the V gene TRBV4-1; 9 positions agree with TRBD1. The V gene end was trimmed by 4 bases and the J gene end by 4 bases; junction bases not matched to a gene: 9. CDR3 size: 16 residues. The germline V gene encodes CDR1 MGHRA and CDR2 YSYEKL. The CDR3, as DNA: TGCGCCAGCAGCCTAAAGGGACAGGGTATTTCAGATACGCAGTATTTT. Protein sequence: CASSLKGQGISDTQYF.

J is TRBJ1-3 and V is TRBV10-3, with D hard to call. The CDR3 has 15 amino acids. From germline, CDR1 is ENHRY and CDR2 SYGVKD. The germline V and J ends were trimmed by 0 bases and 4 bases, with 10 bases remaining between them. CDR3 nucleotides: TGTGCCATCAGTGAGTCGGTTAGTATCGGAAACACCATATATTTT. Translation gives CAISESVSIGNTIYF.

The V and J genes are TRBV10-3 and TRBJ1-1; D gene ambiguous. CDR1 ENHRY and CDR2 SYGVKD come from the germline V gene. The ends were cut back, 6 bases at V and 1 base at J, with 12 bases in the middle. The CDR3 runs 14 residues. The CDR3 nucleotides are TGTGCCATCAGGCGCCTTGGTGGGAACACTGAAGCTTTCTTT. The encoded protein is CAIRRLGGNTEAFF.

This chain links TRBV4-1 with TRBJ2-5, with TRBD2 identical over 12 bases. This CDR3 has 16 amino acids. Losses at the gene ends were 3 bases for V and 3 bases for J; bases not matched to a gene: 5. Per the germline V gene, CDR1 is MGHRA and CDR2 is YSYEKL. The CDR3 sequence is CASSHYPSGGEETQYF. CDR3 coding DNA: TGCGCCAGCAGCCATTATCCTAGCGGGGGGGAAGAGACCCAGTACTTC.

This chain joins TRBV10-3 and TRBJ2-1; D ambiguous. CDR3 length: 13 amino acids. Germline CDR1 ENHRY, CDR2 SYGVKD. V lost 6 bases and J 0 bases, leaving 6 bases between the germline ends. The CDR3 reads CAISKSSYNEQFF. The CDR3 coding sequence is TGTGCCATCAGCAAGAGCTCCTACAATGAGCAGTTCTTC.

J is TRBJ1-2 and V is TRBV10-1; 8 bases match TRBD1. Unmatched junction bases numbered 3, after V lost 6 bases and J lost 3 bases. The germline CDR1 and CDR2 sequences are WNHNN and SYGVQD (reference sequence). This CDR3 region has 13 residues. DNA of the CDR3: TGCGCCAGCAGCCCGGGACAGGACTATGGCTACACCTTC. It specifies CASSPGQDYGYTF.

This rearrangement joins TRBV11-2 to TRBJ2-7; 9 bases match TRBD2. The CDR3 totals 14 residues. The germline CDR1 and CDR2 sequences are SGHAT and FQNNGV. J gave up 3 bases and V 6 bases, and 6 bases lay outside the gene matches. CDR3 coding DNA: TGTGCCAGCAGTCTTAGCGGGGGTAACTACGAGCAGTACTTC. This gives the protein CASSLSGGNYEQYF. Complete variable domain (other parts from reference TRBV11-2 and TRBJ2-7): EAGVAQSPRYKIIEKRQSVAFWCNPISGHATLYWYQQILGQGPKLLIQFQNNGVVDDSQLPKDRFSAERLKGVDSTLKIQPAKLEDSAVYLCASSLSGGNYEQYFGPGTRLTVT.

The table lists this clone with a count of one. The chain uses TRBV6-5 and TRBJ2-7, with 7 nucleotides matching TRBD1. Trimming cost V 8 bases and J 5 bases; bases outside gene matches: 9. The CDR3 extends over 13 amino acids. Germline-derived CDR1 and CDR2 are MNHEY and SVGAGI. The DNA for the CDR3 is TGTGCCAGCTGGAACAGGGGCCGTCACGAGCAGTACTTC. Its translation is CASWNRGRHEQYF.

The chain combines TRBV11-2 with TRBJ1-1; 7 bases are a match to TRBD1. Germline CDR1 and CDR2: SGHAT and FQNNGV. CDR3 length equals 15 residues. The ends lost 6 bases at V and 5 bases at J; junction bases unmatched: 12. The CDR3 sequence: CASSLSRGRTTEAFF. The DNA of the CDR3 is TGTGCCAGCAGTCTCAGCAGGGGGAGGACGACTGAAGCTTTCTTT.

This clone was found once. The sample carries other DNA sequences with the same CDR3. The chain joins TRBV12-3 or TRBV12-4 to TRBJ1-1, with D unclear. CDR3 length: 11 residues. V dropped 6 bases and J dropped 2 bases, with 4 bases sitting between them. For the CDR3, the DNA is TGTGCCAGCAGCCAAAACACTGAAGCTTTCTTT. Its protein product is CASSQNTEAFF.

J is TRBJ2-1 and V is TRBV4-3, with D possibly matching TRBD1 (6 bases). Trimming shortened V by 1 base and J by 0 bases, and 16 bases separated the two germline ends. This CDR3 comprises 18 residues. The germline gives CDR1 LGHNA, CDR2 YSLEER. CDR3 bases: TGCGCCAGCAGCCAAGCAGGGACACCCACGAGCTCCTACAATGAGCAGTTCTTC. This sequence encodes CASSQAGTPTSSYNEQFF.

The DNA for the CDR3 is TGTGCCAGCAGCCCGGGAGCCGGAAACTATGGCTACACCTTC. Amino acid sequence: CASSPGAGNYGYTF. The chain carries TRBV7-9 and TRBJ1-2, with D unresolved. CDR3 length: 14 amino acids. Germline V CDR1 and CDR2: SEHNR, FQNEAQ (reference sequence). V was cut by 5 bases and J by 2 bases, with 12 bases left in between.

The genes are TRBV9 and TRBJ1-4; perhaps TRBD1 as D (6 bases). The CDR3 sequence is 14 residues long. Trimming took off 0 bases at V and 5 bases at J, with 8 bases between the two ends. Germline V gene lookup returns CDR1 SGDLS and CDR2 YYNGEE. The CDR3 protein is CASSVEQGNEKLFF. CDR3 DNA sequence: TGTGCCAGCAGCGTAGAACAGGGAAATGAAAAACTGTTTTTT.

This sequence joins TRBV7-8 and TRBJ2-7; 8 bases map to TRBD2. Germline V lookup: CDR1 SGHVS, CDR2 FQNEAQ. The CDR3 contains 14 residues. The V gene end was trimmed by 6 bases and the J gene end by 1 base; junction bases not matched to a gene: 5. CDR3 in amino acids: CASSQERGSYEQYF. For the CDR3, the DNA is TGTGCCAGCAGTCAGGAGCGGGGGTCCTACGAGCAGTACTTC.

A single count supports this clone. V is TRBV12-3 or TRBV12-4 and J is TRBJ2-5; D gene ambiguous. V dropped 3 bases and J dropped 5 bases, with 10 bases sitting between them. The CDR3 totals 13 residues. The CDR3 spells CASSFAKHETQYF. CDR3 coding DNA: TGTGCCAGCAGTTTTGCTAAGCATGAGACCCAGTACTTC.

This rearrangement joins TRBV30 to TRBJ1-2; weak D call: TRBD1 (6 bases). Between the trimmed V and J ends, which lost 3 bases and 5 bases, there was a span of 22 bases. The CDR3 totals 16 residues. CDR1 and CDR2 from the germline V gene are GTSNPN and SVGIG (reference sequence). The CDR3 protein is CAWSGSKSQGRYGYTF. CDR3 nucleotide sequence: TGTGCCTGGAGCGGGTCGAAGAGCCAGGGGCGGTATGGCTACACCTTC. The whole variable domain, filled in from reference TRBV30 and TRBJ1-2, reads SQTIHQWPATLVQPVGSPLSLECTVEGTSNPNLYWYRQAAGRGLQLLFYSVGIGQISSEVPQNLSASRPQDRQFILSSKKLLLSDSGFYLCAWSGSKSQGRYGYTFGSGTRLTVV.

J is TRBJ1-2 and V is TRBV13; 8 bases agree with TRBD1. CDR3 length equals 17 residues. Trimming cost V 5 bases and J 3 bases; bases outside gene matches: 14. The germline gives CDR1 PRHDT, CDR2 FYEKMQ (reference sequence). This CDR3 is CASSEDRAPGLHYGYTF. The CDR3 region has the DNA TGTGCCAGCAGCGAGGACAGGGCGCCAGGGCTCCACTATGGCTACACCTTC. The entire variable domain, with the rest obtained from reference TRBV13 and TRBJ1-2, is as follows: AAGVIQSPRHLIKEKRETATLKCYPIPRHDTVYWYQQGPGQDPQFLISFYEKMQSDKGSIPDRFSAQQFSDYHSELNMSSLELGDSALYFCASSEDRAPGLHYGYTFGSGTRLTVV.

The CDR3 loop is CAWSVGATQETQYF. In DNA, the CDR3 is TGTGCCTGGAGTGTAGGAGCGACCCAAGAGACCCAGTACTTC. The V gene is TRBV30, the J gene TRBJ2-5; D call uncertain. V lost 0 bases and J 1 base, leaving 9 bases between the germline ends. Looked up from germline, CDR1 is GTSNPN and CDR2 is SVGIG (reference sequence). The CDR3 spans 14 residues.

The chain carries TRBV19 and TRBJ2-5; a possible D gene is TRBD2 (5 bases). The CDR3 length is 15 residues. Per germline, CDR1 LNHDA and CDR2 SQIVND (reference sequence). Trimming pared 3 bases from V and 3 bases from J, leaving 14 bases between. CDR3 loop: CASSIWDRGEETQYF. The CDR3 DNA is TGTGCCAGTAGTATCTGGGATCGGGGTGAAGAGACCCAGTACTTC.

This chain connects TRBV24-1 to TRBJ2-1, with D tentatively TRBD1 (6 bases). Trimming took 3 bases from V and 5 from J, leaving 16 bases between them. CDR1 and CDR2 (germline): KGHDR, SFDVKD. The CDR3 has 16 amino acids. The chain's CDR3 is CATSDDRLGAHNEQFF. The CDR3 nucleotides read TGTGCCACCAGTGATGACCGGTTGGGGGCCCACAATGAGCAGTTCTTC.

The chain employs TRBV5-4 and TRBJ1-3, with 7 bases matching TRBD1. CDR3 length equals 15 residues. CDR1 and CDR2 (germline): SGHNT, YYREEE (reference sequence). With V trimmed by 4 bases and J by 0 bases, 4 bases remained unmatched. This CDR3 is CASSPGTASGNTIYF. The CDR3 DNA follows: TGTGCCAGCAGCCCCGGGACAGCCTCTGGAAACACCATATATTTT.

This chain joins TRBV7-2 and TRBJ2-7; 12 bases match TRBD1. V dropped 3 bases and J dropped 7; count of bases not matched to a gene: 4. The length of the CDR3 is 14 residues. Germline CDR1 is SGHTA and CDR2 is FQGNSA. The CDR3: CASSLGQGAGEQYF. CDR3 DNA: TGTGCCAGCAGCTTGGGACAGGGGGCTGGGGAGCAGTACTTC.

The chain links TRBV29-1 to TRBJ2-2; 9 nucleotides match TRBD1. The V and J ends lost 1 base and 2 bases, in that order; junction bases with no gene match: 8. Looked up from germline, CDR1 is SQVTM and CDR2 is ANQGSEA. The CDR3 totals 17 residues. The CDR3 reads CSVEVTRQGGNTGELFF. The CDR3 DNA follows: TGCAGCGTTGAAGTCACCCGACAGGGGGGAAACACCGGGGAGCTGTTTTTT.

Here the CDR3 reads CASGPGTGGRVQFF. The DNA for the CDR3 is TGTGCTAGTGGTCCCGGGACAGGGGGAAGGGTGCAGTTCTTC. This sequence joins TRBV12-5 and TRBJ2-1, with 11 bases lining up with TRBD1. Per germline, CDR1 LGHNT and CDR2 FRNRAP. The CDR3 loop spans 14 amino acids. Trimming removed 5 bases from V and 12 bases from J; junction bases left unmatched: 9.

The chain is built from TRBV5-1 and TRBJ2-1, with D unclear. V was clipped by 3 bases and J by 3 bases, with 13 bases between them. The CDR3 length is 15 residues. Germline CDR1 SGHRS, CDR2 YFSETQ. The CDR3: CASSSAIHLYNEQFF. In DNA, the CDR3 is TGCGCCAGCAGCTCCGCCATACACCTCTACAATGAGCAGTTCTTC.